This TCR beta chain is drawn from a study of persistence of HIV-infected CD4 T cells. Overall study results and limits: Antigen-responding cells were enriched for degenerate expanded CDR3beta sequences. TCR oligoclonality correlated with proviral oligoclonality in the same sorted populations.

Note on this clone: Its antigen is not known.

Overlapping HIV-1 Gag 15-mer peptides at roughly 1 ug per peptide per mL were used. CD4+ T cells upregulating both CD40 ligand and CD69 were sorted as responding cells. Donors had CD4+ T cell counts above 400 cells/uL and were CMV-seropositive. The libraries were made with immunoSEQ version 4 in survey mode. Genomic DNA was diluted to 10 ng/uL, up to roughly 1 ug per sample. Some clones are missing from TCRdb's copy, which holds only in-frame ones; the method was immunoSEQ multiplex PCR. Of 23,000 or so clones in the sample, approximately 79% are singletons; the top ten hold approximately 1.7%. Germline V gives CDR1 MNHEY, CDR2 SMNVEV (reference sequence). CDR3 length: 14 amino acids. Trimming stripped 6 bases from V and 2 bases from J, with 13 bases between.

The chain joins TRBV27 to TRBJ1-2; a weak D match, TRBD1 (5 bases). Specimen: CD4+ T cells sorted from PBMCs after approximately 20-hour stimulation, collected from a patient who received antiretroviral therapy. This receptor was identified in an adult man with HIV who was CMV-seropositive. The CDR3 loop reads CASRRTEGNYGYTF. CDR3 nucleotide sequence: TGTGCCAGCAGACGGACGGAGGGGAACTATGGCTACACCTTC.